Listed below are T cell receptor beta chains from one sample, sequenced in a study of blood T cell repertoires in COVID-19. Profiled with immunoSEQ multiplex PCR; TCRdb holds only in-frame clones, not every one. The table has about 50,000 clones, roughly 90% seen once; the top ten hold more than 15%. Material for sequencing was peripheral blood. The receptors stem from a human donor in a cohort sampled during active COVID-19. The CDR3 runs from the conserved cysteine through the conserved F or W. The D gene is left open where the match is weak. A row's size may be missing; if present it is once, few, many or a size class.

D: .
J: TRBJ2-1
size: .
V: TRBV20-1
CDR3: CSASQYNEQFF
DNA: TGCAGTGCTAGCCAGTACAATGAGCAGTTCTTC

D: .
J: TRBJ2-4
size: .
V: TRBV6-1
CDR3: CASSEQLKAKNIQYF
DNA: TGTGCCAGCAGTGAACAACTTAAAGCCAAAAACATTCAGTACTTC

D: .
J: TRBJ1-1
size: few
V: TRBV11-3
CDR3: CASSVNSNREAFF
DNA: TGTGCCAGCAGCGTAAATTCGAACAGGGAAGCTTTCTTT

D: TRBD2
J: TRBJ2-1
size: .
V: TRBV5-4
CDR3: CASSRSGANHNEQFF
DNA: TGTGCCAGCAGCCGTAGCGGGGCCAACCACAATGAGCAGTTCTTC

D: .
J: TRBJ1-1
size: .
V: TRBV13
CDR3: CASSPTRTPNTEAFF
DNA: TGTGCCAGCAGCCCCACCAGAACACCCAACACTGAAGCTTTCTTT

D: TRBD1
J: TRBJ1-2
size: .
V: TRBV29-1
CDR3: CSAGDSGGGYTF
DNA: TGCAGCGCAGGGGACAGTGGAGGCGGCTACACCTTC

D: TRBD1
J: TRBJ1-2
size: .
V: TRBV6-2/TRBV6-3
CDR3: CASSYFDRGYGYTF
DNA: TGTGCCAGCAGTTATTTCGACAGGGGCTATGGCTACACCTTC

D: .
J: TRBJ1-4
size: .
V: TRBV7-9
CDR3: CASSPNSRGELFF
DNA: TGTGCCAGCAGCCCGAACTCTCGGGGGGAACTGTTTTTT

D: TRBD1
J: TRBJ2-5
size: .
V: TRBV4-1
CDR3: CASSQSFGQDQETQYF
DNA: TGCGCCAGCAGCCAATCCTTTGGACAGGACCAAGAGACCCAGTACTTC

D: .
J: TRBJ1-5
size: once
V: TRBV5-1
CDR3: CASSLSGDSNQPQHF
DNA: TGCGCCAGCAGCTTGTCGGGGGATAGCAATCAGCCCCAGCATTTT